The rows below give T cell receptor beta chains drawn from one sample of a study of cytomegalovirus exposure and HLA in healthy donors. The assay was immunoSEQ multiplex PCR, and TCRdb's table has in-frame clones only and misses some. The sample records about 170,000 clones, 70% to 90% being singletons. What was sequenced was PBMCs. These receptors were obtained from a man aged 30 to 39 in good health and CMV-seropositive. Both conserved end residues are part of each CDR3. D genes are given only for firm matches. Some rows mark clone size as missing; the rest say once, few, many or name a class of expanded clone.

j_call clone_size v_call d_call cdr3_aa cdr3_nt
TRBJ2-5 . TRBV20-1 . CSASFGGTQYF TGCAGTGCTAGCTTCGGGGGGACCCAGTACTTC
TRBJ2-3 . TRBV10-1 TRBD1 CASSAKGAGDTQYF TGCGCCAGCAGTGCCAAGGGGGCCGGAGATACGCAGTATTTT
TRBJ1-4 . TRBV18 . CASSRAYGNEKLFF TGTGCCAGCTCCAGGGCCTATGGTAATGAAAAACTGTTTTTT
TRBJ2-6 . TRBV11-2 . CASSVLDVLTF TGTGCCAGCAGCGTCCTCGACGTCCTGACTTTC
TRBJ2-3 . TRBV6-5 . CASNQAGGDTQYF TGTGCCAGCAACCAAGCAGGTGGAGATACGCAGTATTTT
TRBJ1-1 . TRBV4-2 TRBD1 CASSQDLDRDKAFF TGTGCCAGCAGCCAAGATCTTGACAGGGACAAAGCTTTCTTT
TRBJ1-1 few TRBV18 . CASSPIGGTEAFF TGTGCCAGCTCACCGATAGGAGGAACTGAAGCTTTCTTT
TRBJ2-1 . TRBV2 . CASSETRAYNEQFF TGTGCCAGCAGTGAAACCAGGGCATACAATGAGCAGTTCTTC
TRBJ1-2 . TRBV13 TRBD1 CASSLGGMDRGDYGYTF TGTGCCAGCAGCTTAGGCGGAATGGACAGGGGCGACTATGGCTACACCTTC
TRBJ1-2 . TRBV7-9 . CASSGTRDNNYGYTF TGTGCCAGCAGCGGCACCCGGGACAATAACTATGGCTACACCTTC
TRBJ2-3 . TRBV11-1 . CASSLVSGTDTQYF TGTGCCAGCAGCTTAGTTTCGGGGACAGATACGCAGTATTTT
TRBJ1-1 . TRBV5-1 . CASSPDISEAFF TGCGCCAGCAGCCCGGACATCTCTGAAGCTTTCTTT
TRBJ2-3 . TRBV5-4 . CASSPGDLRGGDTQYF TGTGCCAGCAGCCCGGGAGATCTACGGGGCGGGGATACGCAGTATTTT
TRBJ2-2 . TRBV27 . CASSLSSPHRGSGELFF TGTGCCAGCAGTTTATCTAGTCCGCATCGAGGGTCCGGGGAGCTGTTTTTT
TRBJ2-1 . TRBV5-8 . CASSNGRTYNEQFF TGTGCCAGCAGCAACGGGAGAACCTACAATGAGCAGTTCTTC
TRBJ2-7 . TRBV28 . CASSFYGQNPYEQYF TGTGCCAGCAGTTTCTATGGACAGAATCCCTACGAGCAGTACTTC
TRBJ2-3 once TRBV7-2 . CASSLNAFRGDTQYF TGTGCCAGCAGCTTAAATGCCTTTCGCGGAGATACGCAGTATTTT